Presented here are 10 T cell receptor beta chains from one specimen sequenced in a study of T cells in Graves' hyperthyroidism and ophthalmopathy. RNA transcripts were the template for amplifying TCR beta CDR3 regions. Initially, a first-round RT-PCR of the TCR CDR3 employed the HTBI primer set. TCRdb analysed the multiplex PCR reads with MiXCR anew, one entry per CDR3 protein. The sample shows 600,000 to 650,000 distinct CDR3 sequences, more than 20% of them seen only once. The sequencing sample was made of blood. Every receptor here comes from a man under 40 with Graves' ophthalmopathy.

This clonotype appeared many times. The chain carries TRBV20-1 and TRBJ2-7, with D possibly matching TRBD2 (6 bases). V lost 0 bases and J 6 bases, leaving 12 bases between the germline ends. The CDR3 consists of 13 residues. Germline V CDR1 and CDR2: DFQATT, SNEGSKA (reference sequence). CDR3 amino acids: CSARDRVGGEQYF. The DNA of the CDR3 is TGCAGTGCTAGAGACAGGGTCGGGGGCGAGCAGTACTTC.

The table lists this clonotype with a few counts. The chain carries TRBV12-3 or TRBV12-4 and TRBJ1-3, with D uncertain. The CDR3 totals 15 residues. The V end was cut by 6 bases, the J end by 3 bases, with 15 bases between. The CDR3 region is CASRTPGSGGNTIYF. CDR3 coding DNA: TGTGCCAGCAGGACCCCGGGCTCCGGTGGAAACACCATATATTTT.

This clonotype was observed a handful of times. The gene calls are TRBV12-3 or TRBV12-4 and TRBJ1-5; a weak D match, TRBD1 (6 bases). This CDR3 region has 13 residues. V gave up 6 bases and J gave up 3 bases, with 9 bases separating them. The CDR3 coding sequence is TGTGCCAGCAGGGACAGCCTCAATCAGCCCCAGCATTTT. It yields the protein CASRDSLNQPQHF.

The DNA of the CDR3 is TGTGCCAGCACCGGACTGAGCTCTGGAAACACCATATATTTT. Translated: CASTGLSSGNTIYF. The chain couples TRBV28 to TRBJ1-3; D is uncertain. Between the trimmed V and J ends, which lost 7 bases and 0 bases, there was a span of 10 bases. The CDR3 is made up of 14 amino acids. Germline V gene lookup returns CDR1 MDHEN and CDR2 SYDVKM.

This clonotype was picked up a small number of times. This chain links TRBV28 with TRBJ2-2, with D unresolved. Germline V gene data show CDR1 as MDHEN and CDR2 as SYDVKM. Trimming removed 2 bases from V and 6 bases from J, with 7 bases in between. CDR3 length: 13 amino acids. The CDR3 region has the DNA TGTGCCAGCAGTTTACGGTGGGCCGGGGAGCTGTTTTTT. This gives the protein CASSLRWAGELFF.

This clonotype was picked up a small number of times. The genes are TRBV4-1 and TRBJ2-2, with D perhaps TRBD1 (6 bases). V was cut by 3 bases and J by 1 base, with 6 bases left in between. This CDR3 has 14 amino acids. CDR1 and CDR2 (germline): MGHRA, YSYEKL. CDR3 nucleotide sequence: TGCGCCAGCAGCCACAGGGGGAACACCGGGGAGCTGTTTTTT. As protein: CASSHRGNTGELFF.

The rearrangement joins TRBV6-1 to TRBJ2-4, with D perhaps matching TRBD2 (5 bases). Germline-derived CDR1 and CDR2 are MNHNS and SASEGT. Trimming stripped 5 bases from V and 4 bases from J, with 9 bases between. The CDR3 contains 13 residues. The CDR3 coding sequence is TGTGCCAGCAGTCGGGAAGATAAAAACATTCAGTACTTC. Translating it yields CASSREDKNIQYF.

V is TRBV7-9 and J is TRBJ2-2, with D perhaps TRBD1 or TRBD2 (5 bases each). CDR1 and CDR2 (germline): SEHNR, FQNEAQ (reference sequence). The CDR3 loop spans 16 amino acids. Trimming pared 2 bases from V and 7 bases from J, leaving 17 bases between. The CDR3 here is CASSLPGTAYDGELFF. For the CDR3, the DNA is TGTGCCAGCAGCTTACCTGGGACGGCCTACGACGGGGAGCTGTTTTTT. The full variable domain, completed using reference TRBV7-9 and TRBJ2-2, is DTGVSQNPRHKITKRGQNVTFRCDPISEHNRLYWYRQTLGQGPEFLTYFQNEAQLEKSRLLSDRFSAERPKGSFSTLEIQRTEQGDSAMYLCASSLPGTAYDGELFFGEGSRLTVL.

This clonotype was seen many times. The V gene is TRBV30, the J gene TRBJ1-1, with D tentatively TRBD1 (5 bases). The CDR3 loop spans 12 amino acids. V lost 4 bases to trimming and J lost 0 bases, with 6 bases between them. Germline loops: CDR1 GTSNPN, CDR2 SVGIG (reference sequence). The CDR3 here is CAWIQVNTEAFF. In DNA, the CDR3 is TGTGCCTGGATACAGGTGAACACTGAAGCTTTCTTT.

This clonotype was found many times. The chain recombines TRBV20-1 with TRBJ2-3, with a possible D match to TRBD1 (6 bases). The CDR3 consists of 15 residues. Germline lookup yields CDR1 DFQATT and CDR2 SNEGSKA (reference sequence). V was pared by 3 bases and J by 0 bases, with 13 bases between. In DNA form, the CDR3 reads TGCAGTGCTAGCGATAACAGGGCGAGCACAGATACGCAGTATTTT. Translated, it gives CSASDNRASTDTQYF.